This T cell receptor beta chain comes out of a study of blood T cell repertoires in COVID-19. Sequencing was performed with immunoSEQ multiplex PCR; in TCRdb, only in-frame clones are kept and a portion is missing. The sample has 150,000 or so clones, roughly nine tenths seen once. V gave up 5 bases and J gave up 6 bases; unmatched junction bases: 9. Looked up from germline, CDR1 is SGHAT and CDR2 is FQNNGV. The CDR3 contains 14 residues. The sample taken for sequencing was peripheral blood. The clonotype was recovered from a woman in her sixties or seventies with acute or convalescent COVID-19. The J gene is TRBJ2-7, the V gene TRBV11-2; 8 bases match TRBD1. In nucleotides, the CDR3 is TGTGCCAGCAGCGCCCGGGACAGGCTCGCCGAGCAGTACTTC. Its protein is CASSARDRLAEQYF.